This T cell receptor beta chain was sequenced in a study of beta chain features in type 1 diabetes. Study context: Similarity in age, gender and cell yields was seen between patients and healthy donors. Study findings and constraints: Junctions at VDJ sites from type 1 diabetes patients had fewer insertions and more deletions. Type 1 diabetes patients had TCRB CDR3s that were shorter (moderately but significantly so) in all four CD4+ subsets.

TCRB transcripts that were expressed got sequenced, as all of the isolated RNA had been reverse transcribed. Some 4 million reads on average were seen across naive, central memory and regulatory T cell samples. Sequencing was performed with immunoSEQ multiplex PCR; in TCRdb, only in-frame clones are kept and a portion is missing. This sample has some 350,000 clones, with 9.6% found just once. Worth noting for this clone: Its target is unknown.

V lost 3 bases, J lost 3 bases, and 12 bases lay in between. CDR3 length: 14 amino acids. Germline loops: CDR1 SGHVS, CDR2 FQNEAQ. Sorting that relied on CD45RO/CCR7/CD25/CD127/CD95/CD27 yielded CD4+ naive, central memory, regulatory and stem cell-like memory cells. The chain recombines TRBV7-8 with TRBJ2-7; weak D call: TRBD1 (7 bases). The sequencing sample was made of central memory CD4+ T cells from blood. This clonotype was obtained from a man aged 25 to 40 with type 1 diabetes. This CDR3 reads CASSLGGQSYEQYF. The CDR3 nucleotides read TGTGCCAGCAGCTTGGGGGGACAGAGCTACGAGCAGTACTTC.